This passage covers 29 T cell receptor beta chains from one sample sequenced in a study of T-cell reconstitution after alpha-beta-depleted transplantation in children (dated by TCRdb to about 2016). Libraries came from PCR. TCRdb shows the sequencer as Illumina HiSeq 2500. Molecular barcoding was employed in the preparation of TCR libraries, with unique molecular identifiers being used to normalize TCRbeta repertoire quantification. Through fastp at Q25 and MiXCR, TCRdb rebuilt clones from the public reads, retaining in-frame beta chains. Each entry merges the rows of one CDR3 protein and shows their most common DNA and genes. The sample data list fewer than 95,000 distinct CDR3 sequences, and 10% to 15% of these were observed just once. The leading ten clones occupy about 15% of the sample. This sample comprised PBMCs from the stem cell graft donor, obtained from the stem cell graft. The receptors were sampled from a human donor who donated a stem cell graft to a child with inherited bone marrow failure.

This clonotype was seen ten or more times. This chain links TRBV9 with TRBJ2-7; 12 bases agree with TRBD2. The V gene's germline CDR1 is SGDLS and CDR2 YYNGEE. Trimming took 0 bases from V and 4 from J; bases not matched to a gene: 5. This CDR3 region has 16 residues. CDR3 sequence reads: CASSVGRLAGEYEQYF. The CDR3 bases are TGTGCCAGCAGCGTAGGGAGACTAGCGGGGGAGTACGAGCAGTACTTC.

This clonotype was picked up many times. The V gene is TRBV18, the J gene TRBJ2-7, with unresolved D. Germline CDR1 KGHSH, CDR2 LQKENI. CDR3 length: 13 amino acids. Trimming cost V 0 bases and J 4 bases, with 7 bases left between them. The CDR3: CASSPPDAYEQYF. CDR3 nucleotide sequence: TGTGCCAGCTCACCACCGGATGCGTACGAGCAGTACTTC. Complete variable domain (other parts from reference TRBV18 and TRBJ2-7): NAGVMQNPRHLVRRRGQEARLRCSPMKGHSHVYWYRQLPEEGLKFMVYLQKENIIDESGMPKERFSAEFPKEGPSILRIQQVVRGDSAAYFCASSPPDAYEQYFGPGTRLTVT.

The chain links TRBV6-2 or TRBV6-3 to TRBJ1-1; D possibly corresponds to TRBD1 (6 bases). V shed 5 bases and J shed 5 bases, with 15 bases lying between them. The CDR3 length is 14 residues. Germline lookup yields CDR1 MNHEY and CDR2 SVGEGT. CDR3 sequence reads: CASSALGGETEAFF. The CDR3 DNA is TGTGCCAGCAGTGCCTTAGGGGGGGAAACTGAAGCTTTCTTT.

This clonotype was picked up many times. The V gene is TRBV4-3, the J gene TRBJ2-7; a possible D gene is TRBD2 (5 bases). V lost 0 bases, J lost 5 bases, and 8 bases lay in between. Per germline, CDR1 LGHNA and CDR2 YSLEER. The CDR3 covers 13 residues. The CDR3 DNA sequence: TGCGCCAGCAGCCAAGATCCCGGGAACGAGCAGTACTTC. Its protein is CASSQDPGNEQYF.

In its sample, this clonotype was seen many times. This sequence joins TRBV20-1 and TRBJ2-1, with TRBD2 identical over 14 bases. There are 17 residues in the CDR3. The junction had 4 bases not matched to a gene; V was cut back by 1 base and J by 2 bases. Germline V lookup: CDR1 DFQATT, CDR2 SNEGSKA (reference sequence). The chain's CDR3 is CSARGLAGGPAYNEQFF. CDR3 DNA: TGCAGTGCTAGAGGACTAGCGGGGGGGCCTGCCTACAATGAGCAGTTCTTC.

This clonotype was counted only a few times. The rearrangement links TRBV29-1 to TRBJ1-1; no clear D. With 4 bases removed from V and 0 bases from J, the gap between germline ends came to 6 bases. CDR1 and CDR2 (germline): SQVTM, ANQGSEA. The CDR3 is 12 residues long. This CDR3 reads CSVGTLNTEAFF. The CDR3 DNA sequence: TGCAGCGTTGGGACTCTGAACACTGAAGCTTTCTTT.

This rearrangement joins TRBV5-1 to TRBJ2-5; D possibly corresponds to TRBD1 (6 bases). V lost 0 bases, J lost 5 bases, and 14 bases lay in between. Germline V lookup: CDR1 SGHRS, CDR2 YFSETQ. The CDR3 totals 15 residues. Here the CDR3 DNA reads TGCGCCAGCAGCTTGGGATCTGGGGGCTGGGAGACCCAGTACTTC. Translation gives CASSLGSGGWETQYF. Complete variable domain (other parts from reference TRBV5-1 and TRBJ2-5): KAGVTQTPRYLIKTRGQQVTLSCSPISGHRSVSWYQQTPGQGLQFLFEYFSETQRNKGNFPGRFSGRQFSNSRSEMNVSTLELGDSALYLCASSLGSGGWETQYFGPGTRLLVL.

Ten or more counts support this clonotype. The V call is TRBV7-9, the J call TRBJ2-7, with TRBD1 matching 7 bases. Trimming took 1 base from V and 7 from J; bases not matched to a gene: 22. From germline, CDR1 is SEHNR and CDR2 FQNEAQ (reference sequence). The CDR3 spans 19 residues. In DNA form, the CDR3 reads TGTGCCAGCAGCTTAGTCACGGGACAGTATTTTACCCCTCCTCGGGAGCAGTACTTC. As protein: CASSLVTGQYFTPPREQYF.

This clonotype has just a few counts. The chain uses TRBV13 and TRBJ2-7; tentative D call: TRBD1 (6 bases). Trimming took 3 bases from V and 3 from J, leaving 12 bases between them. Germline V CDR1 and CDR2: PRHDT, FYEKMQ (reference sequence). The CDR3 consists of 14 residues. The CDR3 sequence: CASSLNTGSYEQYF. The CDR3 region has the DNA TGTGCCAGCAGCTTGAACACAGGGAGCTACGAGCAGTACTTC.

There are many counts of this clonotype. The CDR3 is CASSFFDRRLAFF. In DNA, the CDR3 is TGTGCCAGCAGTTTCTTCGACAGAAGGTTAGCTTTCTTT. The chain has TRBV12-3 or TRBV12-4 and TRBJ1-1; D may be TRBD1 (5 bases). The CDR3 has 13 residues. V was clipped by 3 bases and J by 10 bases, with 15 bases between them.

Many counts were recorded for this clonotype. The chain couples TRBV5-1 to TRBJ1-4; D ambiguous. The CDR3 extends over 15 amino acids. Trimming pared 4 bases from V and 7 bases from J, leaving 17 bases between. CDR1 SGHRS and CDR2 YFSETQ come from the germline V gene. The CDR3 DNA reads TGCGCCAGCAGCAATGGACTTATTCGGAGTGAAAAACTGTTTTTT. Its protein is CASSNGLIRSEKLFF.

This chain connects TRBV20-1 to TRBJ1-2; D not certain. Trimming cost V 5 bases and J 0 bases, with 4 bases left between them. The CDR3 has 11 amino acids. The V gene's germline CDR1 is DFQATT and CDR2 SNEGSKA (reference sequence). The CDR3: CSAPPNYGYTF. The CDR3 coding sequence is TGCAGTGCTCCTCCTAACTATGGCTACACCTTC.

The gene calls are TRBV7-6 and TRBJ1-1; D remains ambiguous. V shed 10 bases and J shed 4 bases, with 16 bases lying between them. Germline assignment: CDR1 SGHVS and CDR2 FNYEAQ. The CDR3 sequence is 13 residues long. In DNA, the CDR3 is TGTGCCACTAGGGCAACGAAGGTCACTGAAGCTTTCTTT. It translates to CATRATKVTEAFF.

Many counts were recorded for this clonotype. V gene TRBV27 combines with J gene TRBJ1-1; 8 bases are shared with TRBD1. CDR1 and CDR2 from the germline V gene are MNHEY and SMNVEV (reference sequence). The CDR3 is made up of 14 amino acids. The junction had 3 bases not matched to a gene; V was cut back by 5 bases and J by 1 base. In nucleotides, the CDR3 is TGTGCCAGCAGTCACCAGGGGGCGAACACTGAAGCTTTCTTT. It codes for CASSHQGANTEAFF.

This clonotype was detected many times. Here the CDR3 reads CARTECGTSGSRLYNEQFF. The CDR3 region has the DNA TGTGCCAGGACCGAGTGTGGGACTAGCGGGAGTCGATTGTACAATGAGCAGTTCTTC. The V and J genes are TRBV19 and TRBJ2-1, with 14 nucleotides matching TRBD2. The CDR3 runs to 19 residues. The J segment lost 4 bases and the V segment lost 9 bases, leaving 17 bases of the junction unmatched. CDR1 and CDR2 from the germline V gene are LNHDA and SQIVND (reference sequence).

The CDR3 loop is CASSLASNPSYEQYF. DNA of the CDR3: TGTGCCAGCAGCTTGGCTAGCAACCCGTCCTACGAGCAGTACTTC. The chain joins TRBV5-4 to TRBJ2-7; possible D gene TRBD2, 5 bases. CDR1 and CDR2 (germline): SGHNT, YYREEE (reference sequence). V was trimmed by 0 bases and J by 1 base, leaving 11 bases between them. The length of the CDR3 is 15 residues.

This clonotype was recorded many times. The chain employs TRBV20-1 and TRBJ1-1; maybe TRBD1 (6 bases). The CDR3 is made up of 14 amino acids. V gave up 6 bases and J gave up 0 bases, with 14 bases separating them. CDR1 and CDR2 (germline): DFQATT, SNEGSKA (reference sequence). CDR3: CSAGTRKVNTEAFF. In DNA form, the CDR3 reads TGCAGTGCCGGGACAAGAAAGGTGAACACTGAAGCTTTCTTT.

This clonotype occurred many times. The chain combines TRBV5-1 with TRBJ1-4; 7 bases map to TRBD1. V was pared by 4 bases and J by 11 bases, with 8 bases of the junction left unmatched. The CDR3 is 13 amino acids. Germline-derived CDR1 and CDR2 are SGHRS and YFSETQ. The CDR3 loop is CASSPGQAAKLFF. DNA of the CDR3: TGCGCCAGCAGCCCTGGACAGGCCGCGAAACTGTTTTTT.

This clonotype has a count of ten or more. The CDR3 DNA follows: TGTGCCACGGAGACAGGGGGGGGTTATGGCTACACCTTC. Encoded protein: CATETGGGYGYTF. The chain has TRBV10-3 and TRBJ1-2; 9 bases fit TRBD1. This CDR3 has 13 amino acids. The J segment lost 5 bases and the V segment lost 10 bases, leaving 8 bases of the junction unmatched. Germline-derived CDR1 and CDR2 are ENHRY and SYGVKD.

This clonotype was picked up many times. V gene TRBV5-1 combines with J gene TRBJ2-1; TRBD1 matches at 12 bases. The CDR3 runs 14 residues. Germline V CDR1 and CDR2: SGHRS, YFSETQ. V trimming: 4 bases; J trimming: 8 bases; junction bases outside the gene matches: 4. The CDR3 loop reads CASSGTGGNDEQFF. In DNA form, the CDR3 reads TGCGCCAGCAGCGGGACAGGGGGCAACGATGAGCAGTTCTTC.

This clonotype was counted many times. This chain's CDR3 is CASSQSTGATEAFF. The CDR3 DNA reads TGTGCCAGCTCACAATCGACAGGGGCCACTGAAGCTTTCTTT. V is TRBV18 and J is TRBJ1-1; the match to TRBD1 covers 8 bases. Germline V gives CDR1 KGHSH, CDR2 LQKENI. The CDR3 runs to 14 residues. Trimming at V came to 4 bases and at J to 4 bases, leaving 5 bases not matched to a gene. The entire variable domain, with the rest obtained from reference TRBV18 and TRBJ1-1, is as follows: NAGVMQNPRHLVRRRGQEARLRCSPMKGHSHVYWYRQLPEEGLKFMVYLQKENIIDESGMPKERFSAEFPKEGPSILRIQQVVRGDSAAYFCASSQSTGATEAFFGQGTRLTVV.

The chain uses TRBV24-1 and TRBJ1-2; D not resolved. V was shortened by 2 bases and J by 8 bases, with 2 bases between the two germline ends. The CDR3 length is 10 residues. Germline assignment: CDR1 KGHDR and CDR2 SFDVKD. Here the CDR3 DNA reads TGTGCCACCAGTGATTCCGGCTACACCTTC. Its protein is CATSDSGYTF.

This clonotype is judged medium-sized (0.01 to 0.1%). The rearrangement joins TRBV3-1 to TRBJ2-5; 12 positions agree with TRBD1. The CDR3 totals 16 residues. With V trimmed by 4 bases and J by 4 bases, 7 bases remained unmatched. CDR1 is LGHDT and CDR2 is YNNKEL in the germline V gene (reference sequence). CDR3 amino acids: CASSRPRDRGPETQYF. The DNA of the CDR3 is TGTGCCAGCAGCCGACCCCGGGACAGGGGGCCAGAGACCCAGTACTTC.

This clonotype occurred many times. V and J are TRBV6-2 or TRBV6-3 and TRBJ2-1; TRBD1 or TRBD2 may be the D gene (5 bases each). Per germline, CDR1 MNHEY and CDR2 SVGEGT. Between the trimmed V and J ends, which lost 11 bases and 1 base, there was a span of 12 bases. This CDR3 spans 13 amino acids. The CDR3 DNA reads as TGTGCCTCGGGACCTCGATCCTACAATGAGCAGTTCTTC. The encoded protein is CASGPRSYNEQFF.

In its sample, this clonotype was seen many times. The rearrangement links TRBV29-1 to TRBJ1-4, with unresolved D. This CDR3 comprises 10 residues. V dropped 7 bases and J dropped 8 bases, with 8 bases sitting between them. Germline values: CDR1 SQVTM, CDR2 ANQGSEA. DNA of the CDR3: TGCAGCGCCGGAACCGAAAAACTGTTTTTT. It codes for CSAGTEKLFF.

This clonotype was seen ten or more times. V is TRBV29-1 and J is TRBJ2-7, with 8 nucleotides matching TRBD1. CDR1 and CDR2 from the germline V gene are SQVTM and ANQGSEA. The CDR3 is 12 amino acids. V dropped 7 bases and J dropped 5; count of bases not matched to a gene: 7. For the CDR3, the DNA is TGCAGCGCTTGGGCAGGGGGCAACGAGCAGTACTTC. Amino acids: CSAWAGGNEQYF.

This clonotype was observed a handful of times. The chain recombines TRBV30 with TRBJ2-7, with D possibly matching TRBD2 (7 bases). The CDR3 loop spans 14 amino acids. V lost 6 bases and J 4 bases, leaving 19 bases between the germline ends. From germline, CDR1 is GTSNPN and CDR2 SVGIG (reference sequence). The CDR3 spells CACHPRGGRYEQYF. The CDR3 DNA follows: TGTGCCTGCCACCCAAGGGGGGGCCGATACGAGCAGTACTTC.

This clonotype was observed at least ten times. The genes are TRBV5-1 and TRBJ2-5, with 11 positions matching TRBD2. This CDR3 has 14 amino acids. CDR1 and CDR2 (germline): SGHRS, YFSETQ. Trimming at V came to 4 bases and at J to 5 bases, leaving 4 bases not matched to a gene. The CDR3 loop is CASSLLAGGETQYF. The DNA for the CDR3 is TGCGCCAGCAGCCTGCTAGCGGGAGGTGAGACCCAGTACTTC. Full variable domain (missing parts from reference TRBV5-1 and TRBJ2-5): KAGVTQTPRYLIKTRGQQVTLSCSPISGHRSVSWYQQTPGQGLQFLFEYFSETQRNKGNFPGRFSGRQFSNSRSEMNVSTLELGDSALYLCASSLLAGGETQYFGPGTRLLVL.

The chain carries TRBV5-4 and TRBJ2-3; D unresolved. This CDR3 has 14 residues. The V end was cut by 4 bases, the J end by 5 bases, with 14 bases between. CDR1 is SGHNT and CDR2 is YYREEE in the germline V gene (reference sequence). CDR3 amino acids: CASSHPTMGDTQYF. In DNA form, the CDR3 reads TGTGCCAGCAGCCACCCAACCATGGGAGATACGCAGTATTTT.